This T cell receptor beta chain came from a study of T cell responses to AZD1222 COVID-19 vaccine. Study-wide results and limits: Donors were mostly white British, more females; clonal diversity possibly underestimated.

Here immunoSEQ multiplex PCR was the method, and the copy in TCRdb shows in-frame clones only, minus some. This table has 130,000 or so clones, over 85% appearing once. To note about this clone: Its specificity is not known.

Germline CDR1 SQVTM, CDR2 ANQGSEA. The CDR3 loop spans 15 amino acids. V was trimmed by 5 bases and J by 0 bases, leaving 15 bases between them. The chain combines TRBV29-1 with TRBJ2-3; D is perhaps TRBD1 or TRBD2 (6 bases each). The clonotype was recovered from an adult in good health. This specimen consisted of peripheral blood, obtained on day 0 of AZD1222 vaccination. The CDR3 region is CSVQFQGRSTDTQYF. CDR3 DNA sequence: TGCAGCGTTCAATTTCAGGGGAGGAGCACAGATACGCAGTATTTT.